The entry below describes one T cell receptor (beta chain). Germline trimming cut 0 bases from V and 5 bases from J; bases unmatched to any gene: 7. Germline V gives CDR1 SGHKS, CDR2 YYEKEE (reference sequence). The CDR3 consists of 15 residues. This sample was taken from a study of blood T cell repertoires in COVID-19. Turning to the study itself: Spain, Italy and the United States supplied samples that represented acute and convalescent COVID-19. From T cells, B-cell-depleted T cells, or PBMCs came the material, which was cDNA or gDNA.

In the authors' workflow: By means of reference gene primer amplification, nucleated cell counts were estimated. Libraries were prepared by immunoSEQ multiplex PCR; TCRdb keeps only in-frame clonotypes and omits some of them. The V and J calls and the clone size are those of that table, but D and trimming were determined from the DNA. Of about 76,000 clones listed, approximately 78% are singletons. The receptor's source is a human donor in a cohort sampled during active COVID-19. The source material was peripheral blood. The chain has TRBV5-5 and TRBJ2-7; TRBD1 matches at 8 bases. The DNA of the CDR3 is TGTGCCAGCAGCTTGGGGACCAGGGGGCGGAACGAGCAGTACTTC. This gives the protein CASSLGTRGRNEQYF.